This is a list of T cell receptor beta chains from one sample in a study of OX40 agonist ivuxolimab in advanced cancers. Here immunoSEQ multiplex PCR was the method, and the copy in TCRdb shows in-frame clones only, minus some. The data show under 55,000 clones, with more than 75% seen just once and 15% held by the top ten. The source was CD4+ or CD8+ T cells sorted from blood, collected in a trial of the OX40 agonist ivuxolimab. These TCRs come from an adult with an advanced solid tumor such as melanoma, head and neck, liver or kidney cancer. Each CDR3 is given with its conserved first and last residue. A D gene is named only where the DNA matches it firmly. Part of the rows lack a size; the others show once, few, many or a class for expanded clones.

TRBJ2-1 | - | TRBD2 | TRBV29-1 | TGCAGCGACTTAACTAGCGGGCTCTACAATGAGCAGTTCTTC | CSDLTSGLYNEQFF
TRBJ2-2 | - | - | TRBV28 | TGTGCCAGCAGTCCAGGCGTTGGGATCCACACCGGGGAGCTGTTTTTT | CASSPGVGIHTGELFF
TRBJ2-3 | few | TRBD2 | TRBV7-8 | TGTGCCAGCAGCTTTGATCCGAGCGGGGTAACCCAACCAGATACGCAGTATTTT | CASSFDPSGVTQPDTQYF
TRBJ1-6 | once | - | TRBV19 | TGTGCCAGTAGTATGACGGAGAATTCACCCCTCCACTTT | CASSMTENSPLHF
TRBJ2-7 | - | - | TRBV29-1 | TGCAGCGTTGAAAGAATACAGGGTGGATTCCACGAGCAGTACTTC | CSVERIQGGFHEQYF
TRBJ1-1 | - | - | TRBV29-1 | TGCAGCGTTGGGGCAGGGCCTGAAGCTTTCTTT | CSVGAGPEAFF
TRBJ1-1 | - | - | TRBV5-1 | TGCGCCAGCAGCCCGTCCGGGAATACTGAAGCTTTCTTT | CASSPSGNTEAFF
TRBJ2-7 | - | TRBD1 | TRBV11-2 | TGTGCCAGCAGCTTAGGACAGGGGGATGACGAGCAGTACTTC | CASSLGQGDDEQYF
TRBJ1-2 | - | - | TRBV7-9 | TGTGCCAGCAGCCTCGGTGGGAGGGGCTACACCTTC | CASSLGGRGYTF
TRBJ2-1 | - | - | TRBV27 | TGTGCCAGCAGTCCCTCATGGGGGTTCAATGAGCAGTTCTTC | CASSPSWGFNEQFF
TRBJ2-3 | - | TRBD2 | TRBV6-5 | TGTGCCAGCAGTTACCGGGGGGGGGATACGCAGTATTTT | CASSYRGGDTQYF
TRBJ2-3 | - | - | TRBV6-6 | TGTGCCAGCAGTTACCCGAGGGGGGATACGCAGTATTTT | CASSYPRGDTQYF
TRBJ2-3 | few | - | TRBV7-9 | TGTGCCAGCAGCAGGCCCTGGGCGGGGACAGATACGCAGTATTTT | CASSRPWAGTDTQYF
TRBJ1-5 | - | - | TRBV6-5 | TGTGCGGCGGGAAGAAATCAGCCCCAGCATTTT | CAAGRNQPQHF
TRBJ1-2 | - | - | TRBV7-9 | TGTGCCAGTTCCGGCAATGGCTACACCTTC | CASSGNGYTF
TRBJ2-7 | - | - | TRBV6-1 | TGTGCCAGCAGTCCCAGACCAGGCCACGAGCAGTACTTC | CASSPRPGHEQYF
TRBJ2-3 | - | TRBD2 | TRBV28 | TGTGCCAGCAGTATATTGACTCTAGCGGGGGGGGGCACAGATACGCAGTATTTT | CASSILTLAGGGTDTQYF
TRBJ1-6 | - | - | TRBV18 | TGTGCCAGCTCACCAGGGGATCCCTATAATTCACCCCTCCACTTT | CASSPGDPYNSPLHF
TRBJ1-5 | once | TRBD1 | TRBV27 | TGTGCCAGCAGCCGGACAGGGTCGGGTCAGCCCCAGCATTTT | CASSRTGSGQPQHF